Shown below are 26 T cell receptor beta chains from a single sample sequenced in a study of siplizumab effects on memory and regulatory T cells. Repertoires were generated with immunoSEQ multiplex PCR, while TCRdb's copy carries only in-frame clones and drops some. The sample lists about 56,000 clones, just over 95% occurring once. The sample consisted of naive CD8+ T cells sorted from blood. These receptors all come from a human donor in good health.

J is TRBJ1-1 and V is TRBV7-9, with D tentatively TRBD1 (5 bases). The V and J ends lost 3 bases and 7 bases respectively, with 9 bases between them. The CDR3 covers 12 residues. From germline, CDR1 is SEHNR and CDR2 FQNEAQ (reference sequence). This CDR3 is CASSFWGVEAFF. The CDR3 nucleotides read TGTGCCAGCAGCTTCTGGGGGGTTGAAGCTTTCTTT.

The rearrangement joins TRBV27 to TRBJ2-5; 8 bases match TRBD1. The CDR3 has 17 residues. J gave up 1 base and V 3 bases, and 10 bases lay outside the gene matches. Germline V CDR1 and CDR2: MNHEY, SMNVEV (reference sequence). This chain's CDR3 is CASSFLGQGPLQETQYF. The CDR3 nucleotides read TGTGCCAGCAGTTTCTTAGGACAGGGACCTCTCCAAGAGACCCAGTACTTC.

The V and J genes are TRBV6-5 and TRBJ2-5, with TRBD2 identical over 8 bases. Germline loops: CDR1 MNHEY, CDR2 SVGAGI. The CDR3 totals 14 residues. With 6 bases clipped from V and 6 bases from J, the junction kept 9 bases outside the gene matches. Written as DNA, the CDR3 is TGTGCCAGCAGCTGGCTAGCGGGTAAACAGACCCAGTACTTC. Its translation is CASSWLAGKQTQYF.

The chain uses TRBV4-1 and TRBJ1-1; D is unresolved. CDR1 is MGHRA and CDR2 is YSYEKL in the germline V gene. V gave up 4 bases and J gave up 4 bases, with 16 bases separating them. The CDR3 spans 15 residues. In DNA, the CDR3 is TGCGCCAGCAGCCGGTCCGGACCCAAGAGCACTGAAGCTTTCTTT. Translation gives CASSRSGPKSTEAFF.

The chain joins TRBV5-1 to TRBJ2-7; possibly TRBD1 or TRBD2 for D (5 bases each). Per the germline V gene, CDR1 is SGHRS and CDR2 is YFSETQ. The CDR3 contains 15 residues. Trimming removed 4 bases from V and 3 bases from J, with 17 bases in between. The DNA of the CDR3 is TGCGCCAGCAGCGAATCGGGGCTGGGGGACTACGAGCAGTACTTC. It yields the protein CASSESGLGDYEQYF.

The chain carries TRBV9 and TRBJ2-2; D may be TRBD2 (5 bases). CDR1 and CDR2 from the germline V gene are SGDLS and YYNGEE. The CDR3 extends over 15 amino acids. The V gene lost 4 bases and the J gene lost 6 bases, with 16 bases spanning the gap. CDR3 residues: CASSIRLGRSGELFF. CDR3 in DNA: TGTGCCAGCAGCATCCGGTTGGGGAGATCCGGGGAGCTGTTTTTT.

The V and J genes are TRBV2 and TRBJ2-3; D might be TRBD2 (6 bases). Trimming took 5 bases from V and 2 from J, leaving 14 bases between them. The CDR3 runs 15 residues. Germline values: CDR1 SNHLY, CDR2 FYNNEI. CDR3 nucleotides: TGTGCCAGCAGTTCTCCGGGACTCCACACAGATACGCAGTATTTT. This sequence encodes CASSSPGLHTDTQYF. Supplemented by reference TRBV2 and TRBJ2-3, the full variable domain reads EPEVTQTPSHQVTQMGQEVILRCVPISNHLYFYWYRQILGQKVEFLVSFYNNEISEKSEIFDDQFSVERPDGSNFTLKIRSTKLEDSAMYFCASSSPGLHTDTQYFGPGTRLTVL.

CDR3 sequence reads: CASRLAGGNEQFF. CDR3 DNA sequence: TGTGCCTCCCGACTAGCGGGAGGCAATGAGCAGTTCTTC. This chain joins TRBV6-4 and TRBJ2-1, with 13 bases matching TRBD2. The CDR3 spans 13 residues. Looked up from germline, CDR1 is MRHNA and CDR2 is SNTAGT. Germline trimming cut 11 bases from V and 6 bases from J; bases unmatched to any gene: 4.

The V call is TRBV2, the J call TRBJ1-4, with D possibly being TRBD1 (5 bases). V lost 6 bases and J 0 bases, leaving 8 bases between the germline ends. The germline gives CDR1 SNHLY, CDR2 FYNNEI. This CDR3 is 14 amino acids long. The chain's CDR3 is CASRTDTTNEKLFF. The CDR3 coding sequence is TGTGCCAGCAGGACGGACACAACTAATGAAAAACTGTTTTTT.

V usage is TRBV12-5 and J usage is TRBJ2-1; D might be TRBD1 (6 bases). Trimming pared 0 bases from V and 5 bases from J, leaving 20 bases between. This CDR3 is built from 18 residues. Germline V gene sequence: CDR1 LGHNT, CDR2 FRNRAP. The CDR3 bases are TGTGCTAGTGGTTTGGTCACAACCCCCGGACAGCTCCACAATGAGCAGTTCTTC. Translation: CASGLVTTPGQLHNEQFF.

The V gene is TRBV28, the J gene TRBJ2-7; 10 positions match TRBD1. Germline CDR1 is MDHEN and CDR2 is SYDVKM. V was clipped by 10 bases and J by 6 bases; unmatched bases: 9. The CDR3 totals 13 residues. This CDR3 is CAISGTGASEQYF. The CDR3 DNA sequence: TGTGCCATCTCCGGGACAGGGGCTTCCGAGCAGTACTTC.

This clone appeared a single time. The chain carries TRBV7-9 and TRBJ2-5, with TRBD1 matching 7 bases. Trimming at V came to 5 bases and at J to 5 bases, leaving 17 bases not matched to a gene. The germline V gene encodes CDR1 SEHNR and CDR2 FQNEAQ (reference sequence). This CDR3 region has 17 residues. Here the CDR3 reads CASSTRQGGVGFETQYF. CDR3 DNA sequence: TGTGCCAGCAGCACCAGACAGGGTGGAGTGGGTTTTGAGACCCAGTACTTC.

This clone has only one observation. This rearrangement joins TRBV29-1 to TRBJ2-1; tentatively, D is TRBD1 (6 bases). The CDR3 contains 12 residues. CDR1 and CDR2 from the germline V gene are SQVTM and ANQGSEA. Trimming took off 5 bases at V and 4 bases at J, with 9 bases between the two ends. In nucleotides, the CDR3 is TGCAGCGTTCAGGGACATTACAATGAGCAGTTCTTC. Amino acid sequence: CSVQGHYNEQFF.

V usage is TRBV10-3 and J usage is TRBJ2-1, with TRBD1 identical over 9 bases. CDR3 length: 14 residues. Germline lookup yields CDR1 ENHRY and CDR2 SYGVKD. V gave up 5 bases and J gave up 8 bases; unmatched junction bases: 7. The CDR3: CAISTGTGRDEQFF. Written as DNA, the CDR3 is TGTGCCATCAGTACCGGGACAGGGAGAGATGAGCAGTTCTTC.

J is TRBJ2-5 and V is TRBV2; TRBD2 is a possible D gene (5 bases). CDR1 is SNHLY and CDR2 is FYNNEI in the germline V gene. With 4 bases removed from V and 5 bases from J, the gap between germline ends came to 11 bases. This CDR3 contains 13 residues. The CDR3 DNA reads TGTGCCAGCAGTGTTAGGACTTGGGAGACCCAGTACTTC. Its protein is CASSVRTWETQYF.

The gene calls are TRBV29-1 and TRBJ2-7; 8 bases align to TRBD1. The germline CDR1 and CDR2 sequences are SQVTM and ANQGSEA. Germline trimming cut 4 bases from V and 6 bases from J; bases unmatched to any gene: 5. The CDR3 totals 12 residues. The CDR3 sequence: CSVVRQGREQYF. The CDR3 DNA reads as TGCAGCGTTGTTAGACAGGGGCGCGAGCAGTACTTC.

The chain recombines TRBV5-1 with TRBJ1-1; D unclear. Germline CDR1 and CDR2: SGHRS and YFSETQ. V was trimmed by 3 bases and J by 1 base, leaving 7 bases between them. This CDR3 has 13 amino acids. CDR3 in amino acids: CASSSTSNTEAFF. The CDR3 DNA reads as TGCGCCAGCAGCTCGACCTCGAACACTGAAGCTTTCTTT.

V usage is TRBV27 and J usage is TRBJ2-5; no reliable D call. The CDR3 runs 14 residues. Deletions cut 0 bases from V and 0 bases from J, with 5 bases between. Per the germline V gene, CDR1 is MNHEY and CDR2 is SMNVEV (reference sequence). CDR3 residues: CASSLSPNQETQYF. CDR3 in DNA: TGTGCCAGCAGTTTATCCCCGAACCAAGAGACCCAGTACTTC.

The gene calls are TRBV9 and TRBJ2-7; D possibly matches TRBD1 or TRBD2 (5 bases each). Germline CDR1 reads SGDLS; CDR2 reads YYNGEE. The CDR3 sequence is 12 residues long. Trimming stripped 5 bases from V and 3 bases from J, with 9 bases between. CDR3 sequence reads: CASRGESYEQYF. The DNA of the CDR3 is TGTGCCAGCAGGGGGGAGAGCTACGAGCAGTACTTC. The whole variable domain, filled in from reference TRBV9 and TRBJ2-7, reads DSGVTQTPKHLITATGQRVTLRCSPRSGDLSVYWYQQSLDQGLQFLIQYYNGEERAKGNILERFSAQQFPDLHSELNLSSLELGDSALYFCASRGESYEQYFGPGTRLTVT.

This chain connects TRBV29-1 to TRBJ2-2; 10 bases are a match to TRBD2. The germline CDR1 and CDR2 sequences are SQVTM and ANQGSEA. The CDR3 runs 15 residues. J gave up 7 bases and V 0 bases, and 5 bases lay outside the gene matches. In DNA, the CDR3 is TGCAGCGTTGAAGAATTAGCGGGAGGAGTCGGGGAGCTGTTTTTT. Its protein is CSVEELAGGVGELFF.

The chain employs TRBV5-6 and TRBJ2-1; D possibly corresponds to TRBD2 (6 bases). The CDR3 runs 14 residues. Deletions cut 2 bases from V and 5 bases from J, with 11 bases between. The germline V gene has CDR1 SGHDT and CDR2 YYEEEE. CDR3 nucleotides: TGTGCCAGCAGCTTATCGGGAGCGGACAATGAGCAGTTCTTC. Its translation: CASSLSGADNEQFF. Complete variable domain (other parts from reference TRBV5-6 and TRBJ2-1): DAGVTQSPTHLIKTRGQQVTLRCSPKSGHDTVSWYQQALGQGPQFIFQYYEEEERQRGNFPDRFSGHQFPNYSSELNVNALLLGDSALYLCASSLSGADNEQFFGPGTRLTVL.

The chain couples TRBV7-9 to TRBJ1-3; 10 nucleotides line up with TRBD1. The ends lost 7 bases at V and 2 bases at J; junction bases unmatched: 5. Germline lookup yields CDR1 SEHNR and CDR2 FQNEAQ (reference sequence). This CDR3 has 15 residues. DNA for the CDR3: TGTGCCAGCACGGCGGGACAGGGGACTGGAAACACCATATATTTT. Amino acids: CASTAGQGTGNTIYF.

This chain joins TRBV13 and TRBJ1-4; 8 nucleotides match TRBD1. Germline assignment: CDR1 PRHDT and CDR2 FYEKMQ (reference sequence). The CDR3 has 14 residues. V gave up 5 bases and J gave up 7 bases; unmatched junction bases: 6. The CDR3 here is CASSQDRGGEKLFF. DNA for the CDR3: TGTGCCAGCAGCCAAGACAGGGGTGGTGAAAAACTGTTTTTT.

V is TRBV6-1 and J is TRBJ2-1; 7 positions agree with TRBD2. This CDR3 contains 15 residues. V trimming: 4 bases; J trimming: 4 bases; junction bases outside the gene matches: 7. Germline CDR1 reads MNHNS; CDR2 reads SASEGT. This CDR3 reads CASSGGLETYNEQFF. CDR3 bases: TGTGCCAGCAGTGGAGGACTAGAGACATACAATGAGCAGTTCTTC.

The chain links TRBV4-2 to TRBJ2-1; TRBD2 matches 9 bases. This CDR3 region has 16 residues. Germline loops: CDR1 LGHNA, CDR2 YNFKEQ. The junction had 3 bases not matched to a gene; V was cut back by 3 bases and J by 0 bases. In DNA, the CDR3 is TGTGCCAGCAGCCAGCGGGAGGGGAGCTCCTACAATGAGCAGTTCTTC. This sequence encodes CASSQREGSSYNEQFF.

The V and J genes are TRBV4-3 and TRBJ1-1; tentatively, D is TRBD1 (6 bases). V was pared by 1 base and J by 4 bases, with 7 bases between. CDR3 length: 13 residues. Germline CDR1 is LGHNA and CDR2 is YSLEER. CDR3: CASSQGGATEAFF. The DNA for the CDR3 is TGCGCCAGCAGCCAAGGGGGGGCCACTGAAGCTTTCTTT.